This is a list of T cell receptor beta chains from one sample in a study of blood T cell repertoires in COVID-19. Sequencing was performed with immunoSEQ multiplex PCR; in TCRdb, only in-frame clones are kept and a portion is missing. The sample has 180,000 or so clones; 86% are singletons. The sequenced material came from PBMCs or T cells enriched from blood (not recorded which). The receptors were gathered from a man aged 40-49 years with acute COVID-19. The CDR3 runs from the conserved cysteine through the conserved F or W. Each record gives: D gene, J gene, V gene, clone size, CDR3 protein, CDR3 DNA. A D gene is named only where the DNA matches it firmly. The size field is filled for only some rows; it gives once, few, many or a size class.

d_gene: .
j_gene: TRBJ1-1
v_gene: TRBV7-2
abundance: .
CDR3aa: CASTLNYQANTEAFF
CDR3nt: TGTGCCAGCACCTTAAATTACCAGGCGAACACTGAAGCTTTCTTT

d_gene: TRBD2
j_gene: TRBJ2-5
v_gene: TRBV5-1
abundance: .
CDR3aa: CASSLLAGEMETQYF
CDR3nt: TGCGCCAGCAGCTTACTAGCGGGAGAGATGGAGACCCAGTACTTC

d_gene: TRBD1
j_gene: TRBJ2-1
v_gene: TRBV7-6
abundance: few
CDR3aa: CASSPSGGRIDEQFF
CDR3nt: TGTGCCAGCAGCCCTTCAGGGGGCAGAATAGATGAGCAGTTCTTC

d_gene: .
j_gene: TRBJ1-3
v_gene: TRBV15
abundance: .
CDR3aa: CATRDSSGNTIYF
CDR3nt: TGTGCCACCAGAGACAGCTCTGGAAACACCATATATTTT

d_gene: TRBD2
j_gene: TRBJ2-1
v_gene: TRBV7-9
abundance: .
CDR3aa: CASSSWAGVRSYNEQFF
CDR3nt: TGTGCCAGCAGCTCGTGGGCGGGAGTTCGATCCTACAATGAGCAGTTCTTC

d_gene: TRBD1
j_gene: TRBJ1-6
v_gene: TRBV2
abundance: .
CDR3aa: CASRPGTGGVPPLHF
CDR3nt: TGTGCCAGCAGGCCCGGGACAGGGGGCGTCCCACCCCTCCACTTT

d_gene: TRBD1
j_gene: TRBJ1-4
v_gene: TRBV28
abundance: .
CDR3aa: CASSSPGQGYEKLFF
CDR3nt: TGTGCCAGCAGTTCACCGGGACAGGGATATGAAAAACTGTTTTTT

d_gene: TRBD1
j_gene: TRBJ2-7
v_gene: TRBV5-4
abundance: .
CDR3aa: CASSVPGQAYEQYF
CDR3nt: TGTGCCAGCAGCGTTCCGGGACAGGCCTACGAGCAGTACTTC

d_gene: TRBD1
j_gene: TRBJ1-1
v_gene: TRBV13
abundance: .
CDR3aa: CASSSTRGGGLAFF
CDR3nt: TGTGCCAGCAGCTCCACACGAGGGGGCGGCTTGGCTTTCTTT

d_gene: TRBD1
j_gene: TRBJ1-6
v_gene: TRBV20-1
abundance: .
CDR3aa: CSASVVGQGDSPLHF
CDR3nt: TGCAGTGCTAGTGTCGTCGGACAGGGGGATTCACCCCTCCACTTT

d_gene: .
j_gene: TRBJ2-7
v_gene: TRBV11-2
abundance: .
CDR3aa: CASSPDLATGSYEQYF
CDR3nt: TGTGCCAGCAGCCCCGACCTTGCGACAGGCTCCTACGAGCAGTACTTC

d_gene: .
j_gene: TRBJ2-3
v_gene: TRBV24-1
abundance: .
CDR3aa: CATSDLKAGLQDTQYF
CDR3nt: TGTGCCACCAGTGATTTGAAGGCGGGTCTGCAAGATACGCAGTATTTT

d_gene: TRBD1
j_gene: TRBJ2-7
v_gene: TRBV2
abundance: .
CDR3aa: CASIPGQGASSYEQYF
CDR3nt: TGTGCCAGCATTCCGGGACAGGGAGCCTCCTCCTACGAGCAGTACTTC

d_gene: .
j_gene: TRBJ2-5
v_gene: TRBV5-1
abundance: .
CDR3aa: CASSLAQRETQYF
CDR3nt: TGCGCCAGCAGCTTGGCCCAGCGCGAGACCCAGTACTTC